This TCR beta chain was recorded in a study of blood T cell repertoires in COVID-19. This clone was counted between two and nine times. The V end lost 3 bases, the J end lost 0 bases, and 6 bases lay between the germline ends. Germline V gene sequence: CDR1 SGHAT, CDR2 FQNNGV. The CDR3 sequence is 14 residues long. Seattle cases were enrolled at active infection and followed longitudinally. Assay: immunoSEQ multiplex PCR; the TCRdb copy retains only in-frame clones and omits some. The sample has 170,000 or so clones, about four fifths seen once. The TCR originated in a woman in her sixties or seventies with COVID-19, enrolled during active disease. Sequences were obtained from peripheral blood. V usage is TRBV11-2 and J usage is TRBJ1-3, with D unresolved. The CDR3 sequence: CASSFGVSGNTIYF. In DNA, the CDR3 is TGTGCCAGCAGCTTTGGAGTCTCTGGAAACACCATATATTTT.